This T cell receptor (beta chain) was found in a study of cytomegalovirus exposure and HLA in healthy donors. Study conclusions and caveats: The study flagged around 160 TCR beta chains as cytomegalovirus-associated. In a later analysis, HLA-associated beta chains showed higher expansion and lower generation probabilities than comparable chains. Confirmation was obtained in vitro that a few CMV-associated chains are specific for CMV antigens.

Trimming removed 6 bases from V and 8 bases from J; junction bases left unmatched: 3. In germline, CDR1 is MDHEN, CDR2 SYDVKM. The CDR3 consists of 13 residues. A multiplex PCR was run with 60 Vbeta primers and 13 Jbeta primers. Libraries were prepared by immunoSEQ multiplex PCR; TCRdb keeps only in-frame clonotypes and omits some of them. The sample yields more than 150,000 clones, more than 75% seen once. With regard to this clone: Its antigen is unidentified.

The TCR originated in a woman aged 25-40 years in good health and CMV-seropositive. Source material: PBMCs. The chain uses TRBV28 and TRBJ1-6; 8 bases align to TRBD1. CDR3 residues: CASRPTGDSPLHF. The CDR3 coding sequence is TGTGCCAGCAGGCCGACAGGGGATTCACCCCTCCACTTT.